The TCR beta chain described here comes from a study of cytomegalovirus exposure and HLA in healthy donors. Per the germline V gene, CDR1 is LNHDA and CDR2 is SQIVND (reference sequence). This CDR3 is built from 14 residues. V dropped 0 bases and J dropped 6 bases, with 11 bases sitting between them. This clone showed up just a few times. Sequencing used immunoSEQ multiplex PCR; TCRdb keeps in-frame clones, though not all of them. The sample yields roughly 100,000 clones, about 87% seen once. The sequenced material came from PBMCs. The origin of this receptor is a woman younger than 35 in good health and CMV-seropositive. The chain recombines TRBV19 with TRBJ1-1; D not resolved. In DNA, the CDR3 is TGTGCCAGTAGTATAGACAGTCCCGGGGCTGAAGCTTTCTTT. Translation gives CASSIDSPGAEAFF.